The 21 T cell receptor beta chains below were found in one sample sequenced in a study of Ad26.COV2.S vaccination and SARS-CoV-2 variants. The repertoire was sequenced with immunoSEQ multiplex PCR; TCRdb's copy has only in-frame clones and lacks some. This table holds about 180,000 clones, roughly 89% found once. This specimen was peripheral blood, taken after recovery from COVID-19. The receptor set was obtained from a human donor who had recovered from COVID-19.

The gene calls are TRBV30 and TRBJ2-4; D is unclear. The CDR3 covers 11 residues. V dropped 1 base and J dropped 4 bases, with 2 bases sitting between them. CDR1 is GTSNPN, CDR2 SVGIG, per germline (reference sequence). The DNA of the CDR3 is TGTGCCTGGAGTGGTAAAAACATTCAGTACTTC. As protein: CAWSGKNIQYF.

The chain joins TRBV19 to TRBJ1-1, with 7 nucleotides matching TRBD1. Germline lookup yields CDR1 LNHDA and CDR2 SQIVND (reference sequence). The CDR3 extends over 15 amino acids. The V gene end was trimmed by 6 bases and the J gene end by 1 base; junction bases not matched to a gene: 8. CDR3 DNA: TGTGCCAGTAGCGACCGGACAGGATCGAACACTGAAGCTTTCTTT. Protein product: CASSDRTGSNTEAFF.

The chain couples TRBV7-2 to TRBJ2-3; 9 bases align to TRBD2. From germline, CDR1 is SGHTA and CDR2 FQGNSA. V gave up 5 bases and J gave up 9 bases; unmatched junction bases: 9. CDR3 length: 14 residues. The CDR3 coding sequence is TGTGCCAGCAGCCCAGTAGAGGGACTAGCCACGCAGTATTTT. It encodes CASSPVEGLATQYF.

CDR3 bases: TGTGCCAGCAGCTTAGCGAGGGTCGGAAACACCATATATTTT. Protein: CASSLARVGNTIYF. The V and J genes are TRBV7-9 and TRBJ1-3; D remains ambiguous. Germline V lookup: CDR1 SEHNR, CDR2 FQNEAQ (reference sequence). The CDR3 totals 14 residues. With 0 bases removed from V and 4 bases from J, the gap between germline ends came to 7 bases. The full variable domain, completed using reference TRBV7-9 and TRBJ1-3, is DTGVSQNPRHKITKRGQNVTFRCDPISEHNRLYWYRQTLGQGPEFLTYFQNEAQLEKSRLLSDRFSAERPKGSFSTLEIQRTEQGDSAMYLCASSLARVGNTIYFGEGSWLTVV.

The chain combines TRBV4-1 with TRBJ2-7; possibly TRBD1 or TRBD2 for D (5 bases each). The CDR3 is 14 residues long. The germline V and J ends were trimmed by 3 bases and 2 bases, with 11 bases remaining between them. Germline V lookup: CDR1 MGHRA, CDR2 YSYEKL. In nucleotides, the CDR3 is TGCGCCAGCAGCCACAGGGACGAAACCTACGAGCAGTACTTC. It encodes CASSHRDETYEQYF.

The rearrangement links TRBV12-5 to TRBJ2-7; weak D call: TRBD2 (7 bases). Germline V gene sequence: CDR1 LGHNT, CDR2 FRNRAP. CDR3 size: 17 residues. V was cut by 6 bases and J by 9 bases, with 30 bases left in between. CDR3 in amino acids: CASGPESGGLRGGWQYF. CDR3 DNA sequence: TGTGCTAGTGGACCAGAATCGGGCGGACTTAGGGGGGGGTGGCAGTACTTC.

The chain uses TRBV6-4 and TRBJ2-7; 7 bases align to TRBD1. Germline-derived CDR1 and CDR2 are MRHNA and SNTAGT. Trimming took 4 bases from V and 3 from J; bases not matched to a gene: 12. CDR3 size: 16 residues. The CDR3 DNA reads TGTGCCAGCAGTGCGCACCGGGACAGAGAATTCTACGAGCAGTACTTC. This encodes CASSAHRDREFYEQYF.

V gene TRBV27 combines with J gene TRBJ2-1, with 13 bases fitting TRBD2. This CDR3 contains 15 residues. CDR1 MNHEY and CDR2 SMNVEV come from the germline V gene (reference sequence). Trimming at V came to 6 bases and at J to 9 bases, leaving 8 bases not matched to a gene. The DNA of the CDR3 is TGTGCCAGCAGCCCAACTAGCGGGGGGGGAGGTGAGCAGTTCTTC. It specifies CASSPTSGGGGEQFF.

The V call is TRBV7-9, the J call TRBJ1-1; possibly TRBD1 for D (6 bases). With 10 bases removed from V and 5 bases from J, the gap between germline ends came to 23 bases. The CDR3 extends over 15 amino acids. The V gene's germline CDR1 is SEHNR and CDR2 FQNEAQ (reference sequence). The CDR3 region is CATQGNDTGGTEAFF. The CDR3, as DNA: TGTGCCACCCAGGGGAACGACACAGGAGGGACTGAAGCTTTCTTT.

This chain connects TRBV24-1 to TRBJ2-1; 12 positions match TRBD2. The germline CDR1 and CDR2 sequences are KGHDR and SFDVKD. With 0 bases clipped from V and 7 bases from J, the junction kept 6 bases outside the gene matches. There are 17 residues in the CDR3. Here the CDR3 DNA reads TGTGCCACCAGTGATTTGGCTAGCGGGAGGGTCCGGAATGAGCAGTTCTTC. The encoded protein is CATSDLASGRVRNEQFF.

V and J are TRBV30 and TRBJ2-3; 12 positions agree with TRBD2. Germline-derived CDR1 and CDR2 are GTSNPN and SVGIG (reference sequence). The CDR3 contains 16 residues. The V and J ends lost 1 base and 7 bases, in that order; junction bases with no gene match: 9. DNA for the CDR3: TGTGCCTGGAGTGGGGTGACTAGCGGGAGTACGAATACGCAGTATTTT. Translated, it gives CAWSGVTSGSTNTQYF.

This clone was seen just once. V is TRBV9 and J is TRBJ2-7; the D gene could be TRBD1 or TRBD2 (5 bases each). Germline V CDR1 and CDR2: SGDLS, YYNGEE. V was shortened by 6 bases and J by 6 bases, with 16 bases between the two germline ends. The CDR3 is 13 amino acids. The CDR3 sequence is CASTLGAGGEQYF. CDR3 DNA: TGTGCCAGCACCCTAGGGGCTGGGGGCGAGCAGTACTTC.

The chain has TRBV7-8 and TRBJ1-3; D possibly corresponds to TRBD1 (6 bases). The CDR3 sequence is 15 residues long. The V end was cut by 5 bases, the J end by 6 bases, with 17 bases between. Germline CDR1 and CDR2: SGHVS and FQNEAQ. The CDR3 coding sequence is TGTGCCAGCAGCCAAAACAGGGCCGAGTTAAACACCATATATTTT. Amino acid sequence: CASSQNRAELNTIYF.

The CDR3 protein is CASSLRPGGDRETQYF. The CDR3 nucleotides read TGCGCCAGCAGCTTGAGGCCCGGCGGGGATCGGGAGACCCAGTACTTC. V and J are TRBV5-1 and TRBJ2-5; possibly TRBD2 for D (6 bases). Germline V gene lookup returns CDR1 SGHRS and CDR2 YFSETQ. The ends were cut back, 1 base at V and 5 bases at J, with 18 bases in the middle. The length of the CDR3 is 16 residues. Full variable domain (remainder filled in from reference TRBV5-1 and TRBJ2-5): KAGVTQTPRYLIKTRGQQVTLSCSPISGHRSVSWYQQTPGQGLQFLFEYFSETQRNKGNFPGRFSGRQFSNSRSEMNVSTLELGDSALYLCASSLRPGGDRETQYFGPGTRLLVL.

V usage is TRBV9 and J usage is TRBJ2-7; D might be TRBD2 (6 bases). The CDR3 is 13 residues long. V shed 0 bases and J shed 6 bases, with 10 bases lying between them. Looked up from germline, CDR1 is SGDLS and CDR2 is YYNGEE. CDR3 in amino acids: CASSVGGRSEQYF. CDR3 nucleotides: TGTGCCAGCAGCGTAGGGGGGAGGAGCGAGCAGTACTTC.

The chain has TRBV30 and TRBJ1-1, with D maybe TRBD1 (6 bases). The CDR3 covers 12 residues. Trimming shortened V by 4 bases and J by 4 bases, and 10 bases separated the two germline ends. Germline CDR1 GTSNPN, CDR2 SVGIG (reference sequence). The CDR3 loop reads CAWTRGGTEAFF. The DNA for the CDR3 is TGTGCCTGGACTAGGGGGGGCACTGAAGCTTTCTTT.

This chain links TRBV3-1 (or the pseudogene TRBV3-2) with TRBJ2-7; the D is unclear. Germline loops: CDR1 LGHDT, CDR2 YNNKEL (reference sequence). This CDR3 is built from 13 residues. V lost 3 bases and J 5 bases, leaving 11 bases between the germline ends. DNA of the CDR3: TGTGCCAGCAGCCAGGGGTCCGTCAACGAGCAGTACTTC. Translated: CASSQGSVNEQYF.

The V gene is TRBV6-6, the J gene TRBJ1-5; no firm D call. Trimming shortened V by 5 bases and J by 6 bases, and 14 bases separated the two germline ends. The CDR3 loop spans 14 amino acids. Per the germline V gene, CDR1 is MNHNY and CDR2 is SVGAGI (reference sequence). The CDR3 region is CASSAYGVFQPQHF. CDR3 DNA sequence: TGTGCCAGCAGTGCCTATGGGGTATTTCAGCCCCAGCATTTT.

The V gene is TRBV6-6, the J gene TRBJ2-1; TRBD1 matches at 8 bases. Trimming removed 6 bases from V and 5 bases from J; junction bases left unmatched: 6. Germline values: CDR1 MNHNY, CDR2 SVGAGI (reference sequence). CDR3 length equals 14 residues. CDR3 bases: TGTGCCAGCAGCTGGACGACAGGGGACAATGAGCAGTTCTTC. Its protein product is CASSWTTGDNEQFF.

The chain joins TRBV10-3 to TRBJ1-2, with a weak D call TRBD1 (6 bases). The germline CDR1 and CDR2 sequences are ENHRY and SYGVKD. This CDR3 has 15 residues. V shed 4 bases and J shed 3 bases, with 15 bases lying between them. This CDR3 reads CAISAGGRIDYGYTF. The CDR3 nucleotides read TGTGCCATCAGTGCGGGGGGGCGCATCGACTATGGCTACACCTTC.

This clone was recorded once. The chain links TRBV9 to TRBJ1-4; D unclear. CDR1 and CDR2 from the germline V gene are SGDLS and YYNGEE. V was clipped by 0 bases and J by 0 bases, with 15 bases between them. This CDR3 has 18 amino acids. The CDR3 region is CASSVEVEPYTTNEKLFF. Here the CDR3 DNA reads TGTGCCAGCAGCGTAGAGGTCGAACCCTATACAACTAATGAAAAACTGTTTTTT.